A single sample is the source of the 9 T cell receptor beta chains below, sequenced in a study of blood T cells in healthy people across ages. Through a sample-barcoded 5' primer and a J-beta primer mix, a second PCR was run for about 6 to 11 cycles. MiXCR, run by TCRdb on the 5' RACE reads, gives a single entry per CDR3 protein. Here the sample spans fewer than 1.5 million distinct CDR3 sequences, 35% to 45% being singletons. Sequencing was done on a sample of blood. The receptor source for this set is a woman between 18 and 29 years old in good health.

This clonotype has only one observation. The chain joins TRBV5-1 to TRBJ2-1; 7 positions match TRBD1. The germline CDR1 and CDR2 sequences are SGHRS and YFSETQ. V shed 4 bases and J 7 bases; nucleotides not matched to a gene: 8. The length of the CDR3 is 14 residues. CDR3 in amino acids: CASSPGGLWNEQFF. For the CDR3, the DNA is TGCGCCAGCAGCCCAGGGGGTTTGTGGAATGAGCAGTTCTTC.

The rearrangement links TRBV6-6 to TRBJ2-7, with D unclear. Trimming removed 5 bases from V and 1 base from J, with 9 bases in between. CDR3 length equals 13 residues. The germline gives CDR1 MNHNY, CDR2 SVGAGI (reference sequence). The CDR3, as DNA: TGTGCCAGCAGTCACCAAGAATCCTACGAGCAGTACTTC. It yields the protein CASSHQESYEQYF.

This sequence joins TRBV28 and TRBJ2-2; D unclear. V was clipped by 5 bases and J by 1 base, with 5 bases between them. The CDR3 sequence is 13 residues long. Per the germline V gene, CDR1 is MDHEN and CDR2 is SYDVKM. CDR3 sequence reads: CASSGGNTGELFF. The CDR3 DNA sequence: TGTGCCAGCAGTGGTGGGAACACCGGGGAGCTGTTTTTT.

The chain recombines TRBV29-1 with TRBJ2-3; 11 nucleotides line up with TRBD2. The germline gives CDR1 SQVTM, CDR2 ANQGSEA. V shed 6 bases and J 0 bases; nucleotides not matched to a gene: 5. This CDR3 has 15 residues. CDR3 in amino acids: CSVGASGGSTDTQYF. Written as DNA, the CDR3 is TGCAGCGTGGGGGCTAGCGGGGGGAGCACAGATACGCAGTATTTT.

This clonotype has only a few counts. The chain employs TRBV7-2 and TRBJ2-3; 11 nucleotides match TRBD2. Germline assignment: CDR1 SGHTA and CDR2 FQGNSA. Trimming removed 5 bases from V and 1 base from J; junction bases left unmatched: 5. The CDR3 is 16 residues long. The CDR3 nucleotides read TGTGCCAGCAGCCCTCTACTAGCGGGGGGCACAGATACGCAGTATTTT. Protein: CASSPLLAGGTDTQYF.

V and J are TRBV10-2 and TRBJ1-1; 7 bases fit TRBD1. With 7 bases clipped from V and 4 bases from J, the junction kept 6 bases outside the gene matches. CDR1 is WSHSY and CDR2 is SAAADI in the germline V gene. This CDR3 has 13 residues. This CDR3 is CASNKQGSTEAFF. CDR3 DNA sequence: TGCGCCAGCAACAAACAGGGGAGCACTGAAGCTTTCTTT.

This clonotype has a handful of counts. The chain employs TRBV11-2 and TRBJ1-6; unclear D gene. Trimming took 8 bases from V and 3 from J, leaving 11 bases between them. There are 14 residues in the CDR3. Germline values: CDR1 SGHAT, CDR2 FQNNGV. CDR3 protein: CASGTGGYNSPLHF. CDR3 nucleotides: TGTGCCAGCGGAACGGGCGGCTATAATTCACCCCTCCACTTT.

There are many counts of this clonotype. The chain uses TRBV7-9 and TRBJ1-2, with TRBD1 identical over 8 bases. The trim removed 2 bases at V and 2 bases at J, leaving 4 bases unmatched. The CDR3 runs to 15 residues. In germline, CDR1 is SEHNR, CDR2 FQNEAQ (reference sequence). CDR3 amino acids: CASSLQGAPNYGYTF. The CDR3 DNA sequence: TGTGCCAGCAGCTTACAGGGGGCACCCAACTATGGCTACACCTTC.

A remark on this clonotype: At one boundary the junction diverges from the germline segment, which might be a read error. CDR3 loop: CSARGAAPGYIF. The CDR3 nucleotides read TGCAGTGCTAGGGGCGCAGCGCCTGGCTACATCTTC. The V call is TRBV20-1, the J call TRBJ1-2, with D unresolved. Germline V gene lookup returns CDR1 DFQATT and CDR2 SNEGSKA (reference sequence). This CDR3 contains 12 residues.